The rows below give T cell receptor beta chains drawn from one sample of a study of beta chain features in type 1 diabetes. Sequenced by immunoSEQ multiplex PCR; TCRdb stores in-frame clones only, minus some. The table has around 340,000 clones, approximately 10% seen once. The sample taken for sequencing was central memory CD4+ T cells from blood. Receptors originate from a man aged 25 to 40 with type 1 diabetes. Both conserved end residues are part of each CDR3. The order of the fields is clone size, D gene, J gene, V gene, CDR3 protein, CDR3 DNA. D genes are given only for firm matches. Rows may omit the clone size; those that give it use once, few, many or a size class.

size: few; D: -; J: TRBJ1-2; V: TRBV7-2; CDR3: CASGGLNYGYTF; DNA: TGTGCCAGTGGGGGGCTCAACTATGGCTACACCTTC
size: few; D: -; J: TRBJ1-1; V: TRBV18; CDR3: CASSLRTAIEAFF; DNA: TGTGCCAGCTCACTCAGGACCGCAATTGAAGCTTTCTTT
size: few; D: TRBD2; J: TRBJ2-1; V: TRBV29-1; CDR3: CSVVVGTSGGEEFF; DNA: TGCAGCGTTGTGGTGGGGACTAGCGGGGGCGAGGAGTTCTTC
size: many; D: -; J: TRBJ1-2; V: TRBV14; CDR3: CASSQDSGPYGYTF; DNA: TGTGCCAGCAGCCAAGATAGCGGACCGTATGGCTACACCTTC
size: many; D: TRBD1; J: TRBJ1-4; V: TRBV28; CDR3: CASSLPTGVNEKLFF; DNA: TGTGCCAGCAGTTTACCGACAGGGGTTAATGAAAAACTGTTTTTT
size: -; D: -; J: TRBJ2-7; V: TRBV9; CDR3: CASSPQTGNGYEQYF; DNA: TGTGCCAGCAGCCCTCAGACAGGAAACGGCTACGAGCAGTACTTC
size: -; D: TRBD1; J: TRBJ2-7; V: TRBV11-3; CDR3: CLAQGAPREQYF; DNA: TGTTTGGCCCAGGGGGCCCCTCGCGAGCAGTACTTC
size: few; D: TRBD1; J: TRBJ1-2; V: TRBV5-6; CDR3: CASSLSQGAVYGYTF; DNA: TGTGCCAGCAGCTTATCACAGGGGGCCGTCTATGGCTACACCTTC
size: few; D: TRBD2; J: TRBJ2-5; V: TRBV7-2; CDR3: CASSLLAGQETQYF; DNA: TGTGCCAGCAGCCTCCTAGCGGGCCAAGAGACCCAGTACTTC
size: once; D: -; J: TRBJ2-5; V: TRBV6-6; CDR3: CASSYADLSPGEQYF; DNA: TGTGCCAGCAGTTACGCTGACCTGAGCCCGGGAGAGCAGTACTTC
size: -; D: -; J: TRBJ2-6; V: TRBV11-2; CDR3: CASSFANWGANVLTF; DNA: TGTGCCAGCAGCTTCGCTAACTGGGGGGCCAACGTCCTGACTTTC
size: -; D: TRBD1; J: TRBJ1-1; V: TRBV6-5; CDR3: CASTRQGSNTEAFF; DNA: TGTGCCAGCACCCGACAGGGATCGAACACTGAAGCTTTCTTT
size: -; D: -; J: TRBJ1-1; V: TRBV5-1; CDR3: CASSGDTLNTEAFF; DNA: TGCGCCAGCAGCGGGGACACTTTGAACACTGAAGCTTTCTTT
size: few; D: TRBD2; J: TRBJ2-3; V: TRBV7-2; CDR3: CASSLELAGGLDTQYF; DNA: TGTGCCAGCAGCTTAGAACTAGCGGGGGGGCTAGATACGCAGTATTTT
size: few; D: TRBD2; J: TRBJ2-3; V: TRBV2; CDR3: CASSVWRGGTDTQYF; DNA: TGTGCCAGCAGTGTATGGCGGGGGGGCACAGATACGCAGTATTTT
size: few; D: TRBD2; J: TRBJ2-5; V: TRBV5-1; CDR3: CASSPGLESGSQYF; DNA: TGCGCCAGCAGCCCGGGACTAGAGAGTGGGTCCCAGTACTTC
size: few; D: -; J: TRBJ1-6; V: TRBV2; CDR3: CASTGAGSPLHF; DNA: TGTGCCAGCACAGGGGCAGGTTCACCCCTCCACTTT
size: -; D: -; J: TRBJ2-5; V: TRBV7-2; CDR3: CASSLRGLGQETQYF; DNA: TGTGCCAGCAGCCTCCGAGGGCTGGGGCAAGAGACCCAGTACTTC
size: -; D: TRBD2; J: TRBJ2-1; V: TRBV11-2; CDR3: CASSLYGGMAYNEQFF; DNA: TGTGCCAGCAGCTTATACGGGGGGATGGCCTACAATGAGCAGTTCTTC
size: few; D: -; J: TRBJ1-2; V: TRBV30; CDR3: CAWSVAISNYGYTF; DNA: TGTGCCTGGAGTGTTGCCATTTCTAACTATGGCTACACCTTC
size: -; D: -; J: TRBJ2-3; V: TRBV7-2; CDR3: CASSLVYSDTQYF; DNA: TGTGCCAGCAGCCTTGTTTATTCAGATACGCAGTATTTT
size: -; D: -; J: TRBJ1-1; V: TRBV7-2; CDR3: CASSLQGQRTEAFF; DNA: TGTGCCAGCAGCTTACAGGGGCAGAGGACTGAAGCTTTCTTT
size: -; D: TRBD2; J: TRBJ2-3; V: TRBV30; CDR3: CAWEQAGGQADTQYF; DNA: TGTGCCTGGGAGCAAGCGGGGGGGCAAGCAGATACGCAGTATTTT
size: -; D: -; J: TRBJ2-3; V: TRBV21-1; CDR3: CASSNLLAGGITDTQYF; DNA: TGTGCCAGCAGCAACCTACTAGCGGGGGGCATCACAGATACGCAGTATTTT
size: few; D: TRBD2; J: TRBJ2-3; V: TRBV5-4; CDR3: CASSFGGGGTDTQYF; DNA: TGTGCCAGCAGCTTTGGCGGGGGGGGCACAGATACGCAGTATTTT
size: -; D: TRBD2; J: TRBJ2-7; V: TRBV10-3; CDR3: CAISPSGTSGSYEQYF; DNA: TGTGCCATCAGTCCATCCGGGACTAGCGGTTCCTACGAGCAGTACTTC
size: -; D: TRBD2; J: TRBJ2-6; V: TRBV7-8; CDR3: CASSTLAGGPSGANVLTF; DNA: TGTGCCAGCAGTACTTTAGCGGGGGGGCCATCTGGGGCCAACGTCCTGACTTTC
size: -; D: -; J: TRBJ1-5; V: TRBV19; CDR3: CASSISSLANQPQHF; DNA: TGTGCCAGTAGTATTTCATCCCTCGCCAATCAGCCCCAGCATTTT